The present T cell receptor beta chain was sequenced within a study of post-analysis software for immune sequencing data. General study results and limits: Same-batch samples co-clustered strongly by F measure. Four or five TRBV segments, TRBV5-6, TRBV5-1 and TRBV20-1 among them, were found more frequent in patients than controls. When compared against controls, multiple sclerosis patients showed significantly lower normalized Chao1 diversity.

The CDR3 is 14 amino acids. Trimming removed 8 bases from V and 2 bases from J; junction bases left unmatched: 8. Carried by the TCR beta cDNA libraries were unique molecular identifiers. T cells numbering roughly 1 to 11 million yielded cDNA molecules that totaled approximately 500,000. MiXCR was run by TCRdb on the PCR reads, yielding one entry per CDR3 protein. The repertoire consists of roughly 650,000 distinct CDR3 sequences, with 55% to 70% occurring once and the leading ten covering around 11%. As regards this clonotype: Its cognate antigen is unknown.

This clonotype was sampled from a girl aged 2-10 years with multiple sclerosis. This chain connects TRBV12-3 or TRBV12-4 to TRBJ1-2; 7 bases are a match to TRBD1. Sequenced: blood. CDR3 sequence reads: CASPNQGGNYGYTF. DNA for the CDR3: TGTGCCAGCCCGAATCAGGGGGGGAACTATGGCTACACCTTC.